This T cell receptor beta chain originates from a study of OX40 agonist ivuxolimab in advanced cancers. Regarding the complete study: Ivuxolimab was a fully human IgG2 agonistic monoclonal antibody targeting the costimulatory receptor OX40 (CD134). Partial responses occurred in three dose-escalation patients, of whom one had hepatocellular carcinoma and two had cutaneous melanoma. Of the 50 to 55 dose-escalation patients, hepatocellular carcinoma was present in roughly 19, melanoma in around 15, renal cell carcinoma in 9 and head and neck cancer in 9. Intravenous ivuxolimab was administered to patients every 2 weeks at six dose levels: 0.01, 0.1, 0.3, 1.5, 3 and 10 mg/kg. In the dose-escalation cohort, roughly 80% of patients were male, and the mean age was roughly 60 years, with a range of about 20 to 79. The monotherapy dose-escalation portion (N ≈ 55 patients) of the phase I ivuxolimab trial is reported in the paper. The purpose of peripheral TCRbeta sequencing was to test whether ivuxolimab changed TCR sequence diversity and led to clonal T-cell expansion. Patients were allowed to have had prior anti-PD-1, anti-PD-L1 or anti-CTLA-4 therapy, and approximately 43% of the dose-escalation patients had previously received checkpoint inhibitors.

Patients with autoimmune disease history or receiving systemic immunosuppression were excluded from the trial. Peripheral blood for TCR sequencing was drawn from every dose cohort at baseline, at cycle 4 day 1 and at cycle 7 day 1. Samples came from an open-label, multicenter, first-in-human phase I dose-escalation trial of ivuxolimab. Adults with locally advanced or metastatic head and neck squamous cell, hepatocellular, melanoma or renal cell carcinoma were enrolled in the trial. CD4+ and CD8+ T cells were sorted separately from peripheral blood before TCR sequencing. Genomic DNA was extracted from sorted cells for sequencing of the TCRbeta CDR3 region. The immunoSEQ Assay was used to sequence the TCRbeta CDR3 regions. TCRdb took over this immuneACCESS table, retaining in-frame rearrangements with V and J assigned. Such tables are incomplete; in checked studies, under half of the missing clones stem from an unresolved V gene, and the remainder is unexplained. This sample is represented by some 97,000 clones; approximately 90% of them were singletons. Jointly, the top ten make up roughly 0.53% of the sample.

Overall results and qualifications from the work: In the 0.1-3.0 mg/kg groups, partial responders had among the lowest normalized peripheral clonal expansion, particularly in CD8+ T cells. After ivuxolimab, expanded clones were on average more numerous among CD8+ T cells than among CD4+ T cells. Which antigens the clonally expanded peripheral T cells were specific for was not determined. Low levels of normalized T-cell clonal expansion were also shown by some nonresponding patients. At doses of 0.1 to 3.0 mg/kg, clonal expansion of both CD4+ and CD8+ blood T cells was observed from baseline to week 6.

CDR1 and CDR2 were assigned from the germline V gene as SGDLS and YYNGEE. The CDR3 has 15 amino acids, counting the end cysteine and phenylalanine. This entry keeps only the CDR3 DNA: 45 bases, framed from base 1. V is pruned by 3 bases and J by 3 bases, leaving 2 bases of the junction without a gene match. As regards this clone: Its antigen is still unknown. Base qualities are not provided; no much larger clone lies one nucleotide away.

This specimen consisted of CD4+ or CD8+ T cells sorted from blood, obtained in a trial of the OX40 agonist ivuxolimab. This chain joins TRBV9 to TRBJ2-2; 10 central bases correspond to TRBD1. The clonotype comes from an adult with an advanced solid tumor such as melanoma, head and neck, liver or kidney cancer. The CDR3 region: CASSADRGHTGELFF. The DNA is TGTGCCAGCAGCGCCGACAGGGGGCACACCGGGGAGCTGTTTTTT.